Listed here is a single TCR beta chain. Its antigen target is currently unknown. No qualities accompany the bases; no much larger clone lies one base away. The source of the sample is a study of monozygotic twins with cystic fibrosis (dated by TCRdb to 2020 to 2022). General notes on the study: Barcoded libraries were prepared with about 14 PCR cycles from roughly 3 micrograms of fragmented DNA. Twins were ranked among 1,060 cohort participants for weight-for-height and FEVPerc (FEV1 disease centile) at the day of blood sampling. To gauge how much genetics shapes V and J gene usage, the researchers compared TCR beta repertoires both within and across 16 monozygotic twin pairs who have cystic fibrosis. Data for three of the twin pairs had been reported previously in another context. The cohort included ten female and six male twin pairs, mostly children and adolescents, aged roughly 2.0 to 40 years with a median of about 9 years. The study at large found these results: V gene usage was most similar to the co-twin for 13 of 16 pairs, and J usage for 8 of 16 pairs, suggesting genetic constraints. Nucleotide-identical clonotype sharing was significantly higher within monozygotic CF twin pairs than between unrelated CF individuals (P = 0.000026, Mann-Whitney). Simpson clonality tended to be low (median around 0.0088), which suggests a naive-dominated repertoire, although clonality was higher in the most severely affected patients. Only a small cohort was studied, and no association of shared CDR3 numbers with age, concordance or disease severity was found.

TCR beta CDR3 regions were amplified by multiplex PCR with the immunoSEQ immune profiling system according to the manufacturer's instructions. An Illumina NextSeq system was used to carry out the sequencing. On the study's bioinformatics: Sequence data were processed on the immunoSEQ Analyzer platform, and clonality was calculated as the square root of Simpson's index of productive rearrangements. V and J usage similarity was measured by Jensen-Shannon distance, and CDR3 generation probabilities were computed with OLGA. Shared CDR3 sequences were searched against the immuneACCESS database (August 2020) and VDJdb (December 2020). Not all clones reach the TCRdb copy of this immuneACCESS table, which keeps in-frame sequences only. Checked studies attribute under half of the gap to unresolved V genes and leave the rest unexplained. V and J calls and clone size are given by that table; D and trimming were obtained from the DNA. The sample yields approximately 25,000 clones; around 90% were counted once. The ten largest make up approximately 0.28% of the sample.

The twin pairs came from the European Cystic Fibrosis Twin and Sibling Study Cohort, a cohort that recruited patients from about 160 CF clinics across 14 European countries. Zygosity and CFTR genotype were confirmed in-house, and zygosity was tested by multiplex PCR of nine short tandem repeat loci. Peripheral blood was taken from each twin, and clinical parameters were recorded on the day of blood sampling. Genomic DNA was isolated from peripheral blood cells with phenol/chloroform and kept in TE buffer at 4 degrees C. V drops 1 base and J drops 0 bases, leaving 13 bases in between. From the cysteine through the phenylalanine, the CDR3 covers 16 amino acids. Solely the CDR3 DNA is kept, with 48 bases framed from the first base. CDR1 SGHTA and CDR2 FQGNSA were looked up in the germline V gene.

The receptor chain draws on TRBV7-2 and TRBJ2-7, with the D gene not clear enough to name. This clonotype originated in a girl aged 2 to 9 with cystic fibrosis. Specimen: blood. The DNA is as follows: TGTGCCAGCAGCTTAGTGGTAGGCTGGGGCTCCTACGAGCAGTACTTC. Its protein is CASSLVVGWGSYEQYF.